Listed here is a single T cell receptor (beta chain). This sample was included in a study of blood T cell repertoires in COVID-19. Overall study context: Specimens from acute and convalescent COVID-19 originated in the United States, Italy and Spain. The analysed material was cDNA or gDNA that came from T cells, B-cell-depleted T cells, or PBMCs.

The CDR3 is 15 residues long. Germline V gives CDR1 SGHTA, CDR2 FQGNSA. V dropped 5 bases and J dropped 0; count of bases not matched to a gene: 5. Per the authors' pipeline: Reference gene primer amplification yielded estimated nucleated cell counts. Sequencing was performed with immunoSEQ multiplex PCR; in TCRdb, only in-frame clones are kept and a portion is missing. The D gene and trimming were derived from the DNA, and the V and J assignments and clone size from that table. The table lists over 70,000 clones, roughly 82% of them singletons. Sequencing was done on a sample of peripheral blood. The receptor was isolated from a woman over 75 with active or convalescent COVID-19. This chain links TRBV7-2 with TRBJ1-2; 8 nucleotides agree with TRBD1. The DNA for the CDR3 is TGTGCCAGCAGCGGGAGACAGGGGACTAACTATGGCTACACCTTC. Translation gives CASSGRQGTNYGYTF.